This TCR beta chain comes out of a study of T cell repertoires in cytomegalovirus infection. About the study: Through public TCR beta signatures, both CMV infection and matching HLA type were indicated.

Looked up from germline, CDR1 is SGHDT and CDR2 is YYEEEE. The CDR3 consists of 15 residues. V shed 5 bases and J 8 bases; nucleotides not matched to a gene: 14. Points from the study as a whole: Predominance within the ex vivo response was attributable to HLA-C-restricted CMV-specific TCR beta clonotypes. Based on cumulative public TCR beta family frequency, carriers of CMV plus the relevant HLA were identified.

This clonotype was recorded at least ten times. Its target is unknown. One entry per CDR3 protein results from TCRdb running MiXCR on the reads. The sample lists a few hundred thousand distinct CDR3 sequences, approximately 9.5% seen once, with over 3.5% in the top ten. The clonotype originates from a human donor in good health (CMV status not recorded). Some clones in this sample may be carry-over from other donors' samples. The sequenced sample was PBMCs. This sequence joins TRBV5-6 and TRBJ1-2, with 8 bases matching TRBD1. The CDR3 reads CASRTDRGGMRGYTF. CDR3 bases: TGTGCCAGCAGAACAGACAGGGGAGGCATGCGGGGCTACACCTTC.